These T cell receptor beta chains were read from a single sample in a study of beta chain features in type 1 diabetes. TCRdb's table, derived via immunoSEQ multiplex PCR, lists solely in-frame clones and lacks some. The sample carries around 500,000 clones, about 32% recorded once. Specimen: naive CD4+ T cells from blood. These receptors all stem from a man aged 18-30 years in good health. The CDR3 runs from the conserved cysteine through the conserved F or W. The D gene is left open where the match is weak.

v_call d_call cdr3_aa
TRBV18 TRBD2 CASSPLAGVSNEQFF
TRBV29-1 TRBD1 CSAVRDRGAMNTEAFF
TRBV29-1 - CSVYLAVSYNEQFF
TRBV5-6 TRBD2 CASSLVTSGSDEQFF
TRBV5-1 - CASSLTTDTEAFF
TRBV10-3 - CAISESTGREQFF
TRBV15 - CATSRDLGYSYEQYF
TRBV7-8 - CASSFGPNTEAFF
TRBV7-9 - CASSMGPYEQYF
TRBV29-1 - CSARKRDNEQFF
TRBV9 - CASSPGRRNTEAFF
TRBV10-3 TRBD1 CGERQGYQETQYF
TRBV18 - CASSPLRGDQETQYF
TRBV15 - CATSRAPQGPGYEQYF
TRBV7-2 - CASSLGPGQGYGYTF